Shown below are 7 T cell receptor beta chains from a single sample sequenced in a study of glioma-infiltrating T cells after dendritic cell vaccination. Regarding time point: after dendritic cell vaccination, including at tumor progression/relapse. Libraries were prepared by immunoSEQ multiplex PCR; TCRdb keeps only in-frame clonotypes and omits some of them. The table has 99,000 or so clones, 75% to 90% seen once. Sequencing used blood, obtained after dendritic cell vaccination. Every receptor here comes from a human donor with glioblastoma.

The J gene is TRBJ2-5, the V gene TRBV12-5, with TRBD1 matching over 8 bases. V trimming: 1 base; J trimming: 1 base; junction bases outside the gene matches: 2. The germline V gene has CDR1 LGHNT and CDR2 FRNRAP. The CDR3 has 15 amino acids. In DNA form, the CDR3 reads TGTGCTAGTGGTTTGGGGACAGGGTTCCAAGAGACCCAGTACTTC. Protein product: CASGLGTGFQETQYF.

The V gene is TRBV11-2, the J gene TRBJ2-3, with 11 bases lining up with TRBD2. CDR1 SGHAT and CDR2 FQNNGV come from the germline V gene. The CDR3 contains 14 residues. V trimming: 7 bases; J trimming: 6 bases; junction bases outside the gene matches: 6. CDR3 protein: CASNSGRAVDTQYF. CDR3 DNA: TGTGCCAGCAATAGCGGGAGGGCCGTGGATACGCAGTATTTT.

This chain links TRBV7-9 with TRBJ2-7; D is perhaps TRBD2 (6 bases). In germline, CDR1 is SEHNR, CDR2 FQNEAQ (reference sequence). The CDR3 has 16 amino acids. V lost 5 bases and J 0 bases, leaving 17 bases between the germline ends. CDR3 coding DNA: TGTGCCAGCAGCCTTAAGAGCGGGTCGAGCTCCTACGAGCAGTACTTC. Its protein product is CASSLKSGSSSYEQYF.

In regard to this clone: The sample holds other DNA sequences that translate to the same CDR3. This sequence joins TRBV19 and TRBJ1-5; a weak D match, TRBD1 (5 bases). The germline CDR1 and CDR2 sequences are LNHDA and SQIVND (reference sequence). The CDR3 covers 14 residues. The V end was cut by 5 bases, the J end by 2 bases, with 10 bases between. The CDR3 DNA sequence: TGTGCCAGTAGTCCCCAGGGCGGCAATCAGCCCCAGCATTTT. Encoded protein: CASSPQGGNQPQHF.

The sample holds one count of this clone. The chain employs TRBV18 and TRBJ1-2, with 10 nucleotides matching TRBD1. CDR3 size: 15 residues. Losses at the gene ends were 3 bases for V and 1 base for J; bases not matched to a gene: 2. Germline V gene lookup returns CDR1 KGHSH and CDR2 LQKENI. CDR3 sequence (DNA): TGTGCCAGCTCACCCGGGACAGGGGATAACTATGGCTACACCTTC. It is translated as CASSPGTGDNYGYTF. The full variable domain, with the rest looked up from reference TRBV18 and TRBJ1-2, is NAGVMQNPRHLVRRRGQEARLRCSPMKGHSHVYWYRQLPEEGLKFMVYLQKENIIDESGMPKERFSAEFPKEGPSILRIQQVVRGDSAAYFCASSPGTGDNYGYTFGSGTRLTVV.

V is TRBV2 and J is TRBJ2-1; 13 bases align to TRBD2. V was pared by 4 bases and J by 3 bases, with 3 bases of the junction left unmatched. Germline CDR1 reads SNHLY; CDR2 reads FYNNEI. The CDR3 contains 16 residues. CDR3 sequence reads: CASSARLAGGYNEQFF. In DNA form, the CDR3 reads TGTGCCAGCAGTGCTAGACTAGCGGGGGGCTACAATGAGCAGTTCTTC.

This chain links TRBV5-1 with TRBJ1-1; 9 bases are shared with TRBD1. The CDR3 runs 14 residues. V lost 7 bases and J lost 4; bases outside the gene matches: 8. Germline CDR1 and CDR2: SGHRS and YFSETQ. The CDR3 sequence is CASARTGGVTEAFF. The CDR3 DNA reads as TGCGCCAGCGCTCGTACAGGGGGCGTCACTGAAGCTTTCTTT.